These T cell receptor beta chains were read from a single sample in a study of blood T cells in healthy people across ages. TCRdb redid the calling of the 5' RACE reads with MiXCR, one entry per CDR3 protein. The sample has about 320,000 distinct CDR3 sequences, 27% seen once. Sequenced: blood. The source is a woman in her seventies in good health. Both conserved end residues are part of each CDR3. Fields, in order: D gene, clone size, J gene, V gene, CDR3 protein, CDR3 DNA. D genes are given only for firm matches. Clone size, where shown, is once, few, many, or a class for clones that have expanded.

d_call: NA
clone_size: NA
j_call: TRBJ2-7
v_call: TRBV6-5
cdr3_aa: CAAFSANEQYF
cdr3_nt: TGTGCCGCGTTTTCCGCCAACGAGCAGTACTTC

d_call: NA
clone_size: NA
j_call: TRBJ2-2
v_call: TRBV11-1
cdr3_aa: CASSLSLQGSTGELFF
cdr3_nt: TGTGCCAGCAGCTTAAGCTTGCAGGGGTCGACCGGGGAGCTGTTTTTT

d_call: NA
clone_size: NA
j_call: TRBJ2-5
v_call: TRBV20-1
cdr3_aa: CSASWASEVLEQYF
cdr3_nt: TGCAGTGCTAGTTGGGCTAGCGAGGTGTTGGAGCAGTACTTC

d_call: TRBD2
clone_size: NA
j_call: TRBJ2-5
v_call: TRBV20-1
cdr3_aa: CSAETSGKAETQYF
cdr3_nt: TGCAGTGCCGAAACTAGCGGGAAGGCAGAGACCCAGTACTTC

d_call: NA
clone_size: few
j_call: TRBJ2-5
v_call: TRBV29-1
cdr3_aa: CSVEDVWTADQETQYF
cdr3_nt: TGCAGCGTTGAAGATGTCTGGACGGCGGACCAAGAGACCCAGTACTTC

d_call: NA
clone_size: NA
j_call: TRBJ2-4
v_call: TRBV3-1
cdr3_aa: CASSQVGAKNIQYF
cdr3_nt: TGTGCCAGCAGCCAAGTAGGTGCCAAAAACATTCAGTACTTC

d_call: NA
clone_size: NA
j_call: TRBJ2-5
v_call: TRBV20-1
cdr3_aa: CSARDQEGGEVTQYF
cdr3_nt: TGCAGTGCTAGAGATCAGGAAGGGGGGGAGGTGACCCAGTACTTC

d_call: NA
clone_size: NA
j_call: TRBJ1-2
v_call: TRBV15
cdr3_aa: CATSRERLRDGYTF
cdr3_nt: TGTGCCACCAGCAGAGAGCGGTTAAGGGATGGCTACACCTTC

d_call: TRBD2
clone_size: few
j_call: TRBJ2-7
v_call: TRBV7-9
cdr3_aa: CASSSRYSGSKYEQYF
cdr3_nt: TGTGCCAGCAGCTCACGATATAGCGGGAGTAAGTACGAGCAGTACTTC

d_call: NA
clone_size: few
j_call: TRBJ2-5
v_call: TRBV28
cdr3_aa: CASTRGILSYQETQYF
cdr3_nt: TGTGCCAGCACCCGAGGTATTCTATCGTACCAAGAGACCCAGTACTTC

d_call: TRBD1
clone_size: NA
j_call: TRBJ2-7
v_call: TRBV6-2/TRBV6-3
cdr3_aa: CASKRDRLSYEQYF
cdr3_nt: TGTGCCAGCAAGAGGGACAGGCTTTCCTACGAGCAGTACTTC

d_call: TRBD2
clone_size: NA
j_call: TRBJ2-1
v_call: TRBV20-1
cdr3_aa: CSARPSGRDNEQFF
cdr3_nt: TGCAGTGCTAGACCTAGCGGGAGAGACAATGAGCAGTTCTTC

d_call: TRBD2
clone_size: NA
j_call: TRBJ2-7
v_call: TRBV3-1
cdr3_aa: CASSHGGRGYEQYF
cdr3_nt: TGTGCCAGCAGCCATGGCGGGAGGGGTTACGAGCAGTACTTC

d_call: NA
clone_size: NA
j_call: TRBJ2-1
v_call: TRBV12-3/TRBV12-4
cdr3_aa: CASSLDLGLSYNEQFF
cdr3_nt: TGTGCCAGCAGTTTAGATCTGGGGCTATCCTACAATGAGCAGTTCTTC

d_call: NA
clone_size: many
j_call: TRBJ2-5
v_call: TRBV25-1
cdr3_aa: CASSAPGFGETQYF
cdr3_nt: TGTGCCAGCAGTGCTCCGGGATTTGGGGAGACCCAGTACTTC

d_call: NA
clone_size: few
j_call: TRBJ2-7
v_call: TRBV7-9
cdr3_aa: CASSLLGTPTYEQYF
cdr3_nt: TGTGCCAGCAGCCTTCTTGGGACCCCCACCTACGAGCAGTACTTC

d_call: NA
clone_size: once
j_call: TRBJ2-7
v_call: TRBV20-1
cdr3_aa: CSALLPQTDPLLDEQYF
cdr3_nt: TGCAGTGCTCTCCTACCCCAGACAGATCCCCTACTAGACGAGCAGTACTTC

d_call: TRBD1
clone_size: NA
j_call: TRBJ2-1
v_call: TRBV7-7
cdr3_aa: CASSLGQGFGEQFF
cdr3_nt: TGTGCTAGCAGCTTAGGACAGGGGTTCGGTGAGCAGTTCTTC

d_call: NA
clone_size: few
j_call: TRBJ2-4
v_call: TRBV14
cdr3_aa: CASSQGLLKNIQYF
cdr3_nt: TGTGCCAGCAGCCAGGGCTTACTTAAAAACATTCAGTACTTC

d_call: TRBD2
clone_size: NA
j_call: TRBJ2-7
v_call: TRBV6-2/TRBV6-3
cdr3_aa: CASSFSGRGNEQYF
cdr3_nt: TGTGCCAGCAGTTTTAGCGGGAGAGGCAACGAGCAGTACTTC

d_call: NA
clone_size: once
j_call: TRBJ1-3
v_call: TRBV3-1
cdr3_aa: CASTRAGNTIYF
cdr3_nt: TGTGCCAGCACGAGGGCAGGAAACACCATATATTTT

d_call: NA
clone_size: NA
j_call: TRBJ2-1
v_call: TRBV20-1
cdr3_aa: CSSSNYNEQFF
cdr3_nt: TGCAGTAGCAGTAACTACAATGAGCAGTTCTTC

d_call: TRBD2
clone_size: NA
j_call: TRBJ2-5
v_call: TRBV5-4
cdr3_aa: CASSKTSVEETQYF
cdr3_nt: TGTGCCAGCAGCAAAACTAGCGTCGAAGAGACCCAGTACTTC

d_call: NA
clone_size: few
j_call: TRBJ1-4
v_call: TRBV28
cdr3_aa: CASTGPRTGKLFF
cdr3_nt: TGTGCCAGTACGGGACCCCGGACGGGTAAACTGTTTTTT